These 7 T cell receptor beta chains were sequenced from one sample in a study of cytomegalovirus exposure and HLA in healthy donors. The PCR used 60 Vbeta and 13 Jbeta primers. The method was immunoSEQ multiplex PCR; TCRdb's version includes in-frame clones alone and lacks a portion of them. Here the sample spans some 120,000 clones, 60% to 85% being singletons. Sequenced input: PBMCs. The receptors were sampled from a woman in her forties in good health and CMV-seronegative.

This clone was seen a single time. This chain uses TRBV28 with TRBJ2-2; a possible D gene is TRBD2 (6 bases). The CDR3 is 14 amino acids. Germline CDR1 MDHEN, CDR2 SYDVKM. Trimming left V 6 bases short and J 6 bases short, with 14 bases between. The chain's CDR3 is CASRPLATSGELFF. CDR3 nucleotides: TGTGCCAGCAGGCCTCTAGCGACGTCCGGGGAGCTGTTTTTT.

The chain joins TRBV19 to TRBJ1-5, with TRBD1 matching 12 bases. V lost 6 bases, J lost 6 bases, and 3 bases stayed unmatched. The CDR3 covers 14 residues. CDR1 is LNHDA, CDR2 SQIVND, per germline (reference sequence). Here the CDR3 reads CASSVGQGAQPQHF. CDR3 DNA: TGTGCCAGTAGCGTGGGACAGGGGGCTCAGCCCCAGCATTTT.

This clone was observed a few times. This rearrangement joins TRBV5-6 to TRBJ1-4; D not certain. The CDR3 extends over 12 amino acids. The germline V gene has CDR1 SGHDT and CDR2 YYEEEE. V lost 4 bases and J lost 6, with 7 bases in between. The CDR3 is CASSLGDEKLFF. CDR3 sequence (DNA): TGTGCCAGCAGCCTTGGAGATGAAAAACTGTTTTTT.

The chain joins TRBV5-6 to TRBJ2-4; 7 bases agree with TRBD2. Germline CDR1 and CDR2: SGHDT and YYEEEE. Unmatched junction bases numbered 7, after V lost 4 bases and J lost 0 bases. The CDR3 has 16 residues. DNA for the CDR3: TGTGCCAGCAGCCCGGCGCTAGCGGTAGCCAAAAACATTCAGTACTTC. Its protein product is CASSPALAVAKNIQYF.

This clone showed up just a few times. This chain joins TRBV28 and TRBJ2-1; no definite D call. Looked up from germline, CDR1 is MDHEN and CDR2 is SYDVKM. V lost 7 bases and J 10 bases, leaving 20 bases between the germline ends. This CDR3 has 14 amino acids. This chain's CDR3 is CASTPRIAGWEQFF. The CDR3 nucleotides are TGTGCCAGCACCCCAAGGATAGCCGGATGGGAGCAGTTCTTC.

The chain recombines TRBV2 with TRBJ1-5; D gene unclear. The CDR3 spans 16 residues. Trimming took 2 bases from V and 3 from J, leaving 14 bases between them. Per germline, CDR1 SNHLY and CDR2 FYNNEI. The DNA of the CDR3 is TGTGCCAGCAGTGAATCAGGTGGGCAGTACAATCAGCCCCAGCATTTT. Encoded protein: CASSESGGQYNQPQHF.

The rearrangement joins TRBV7-2 to TRBJ1-2, with D maybe TRBD1 (5 bases). Germline-derived CDR1 and CDR2 are SGHTA and FQGNSA. The CDR3 length is 13 residues. The ends were cut back, 4 bases at V and 6 bases at J, with 12 bases in the middle. The CDR3 region is CASSSRRGHGYTF. CDR3 in DNA: TGTGCCAGCAGCTCGAGGAGGGGTCATGGCTACACCTTC.